This entry lists 30 T cell receptor beta chains sequenced from one sample in a study of T cells after yellow fever vaccination. TCRdb recomputed calls from the 5' RACE reads with MiXCR, one row per CDR3 protein. The sample records 620,000 or so distinct CDR3 sequences, about a sixth being singletons. The sequenced sample was PBMCs, obtained about 5 days after the first yellow fever vaccination. The receptor set was obtained from a man between 18 and 29 years old who received the YFV17D yellow fever vaccine.

This clonotype appeared many times. This chain uses TRBV4-3 with TRBJ1-1; D ambiguous. CDR3 length equals 15 residues. V was shortened by 0 bases and J by 1 base, with 9 bases between the two germline ends. Germline CDR1 is LGHNA and CDR2 is YSLEER. CDR3 protein: CASSQERQANTEAFF. The CDR3 DNA is TGCGCCAGCAGCCAAGAGAGGCAAGCGAACACTGAAGCTTTCTTT.

This rearrangement joins TRBV27 to TRBJ2-1; 14 bases agree with TRBD2. Germline lookup yields CDR1 MNHEY and CDR2 SMNVEV (reference sequence). CDR3 length: 14 residues. The J segment lost 6 bases and the V segment lost 6 bases, leaving 1 base of the junction unmatched. The CDR3 loop reads CASSGTSGGNEQFF. DNA for the CDR3: TGTGCCAGCAGCGGGACTAGCGGGGGCAATGAGCAGTTCTTC.

The rearrangement uses TRBV5-1 and TRBJ2-7, with 8 bases fitting TRBD2. J lost 5 bases, V lost 4 bases, and 8 bases had no gene match. CDR3 length equals 14 residues. Germline CDR1 is SGHRS and CDR2 is YFSETQ. The CDR3 DNA follows: TGCGCCAGCAGCCTAGAGGGCGGGGGGCACGAGCAGTACGTC. It translates to CASSLEGGGHEQYV.

This clonotype was seen ten or more times. This chain joins TRBV7-7 and TRBJ2-7; D may be TRBD2 (6 bases). Germline values: CDR1 SSHAT, CDR2 FNYEAQ (reference sequence). The CDR3 spans 15 residues. The V end lost 1 base, the J end lost 1 base, and 11 bases lay between the germline ends. Here the CDR3 reads CASSLGWGESYEQYF. In DNA, the CDR3 is TGTGCCAGCAGCTTAGGCTGGGGGGAATCCTACGAGCAGTACTTC.

Only a few counts were recorded for this clonotype. V and J are TRBV2 and TRBJ1-2; D possibly corresponds to TRBD1 (6 bases). Trimming stripped 2 bases from V and 7 bases from J, with 14 bases between. The CDR3 totals 14 residues. Per germline, CDR1 SNHLY and CDR2 FYNNEI. The DNA for the CDR3 is TGTGCCAGCAGTGAATGGGAGGGGGGGTTTGGCTACACCTTC. It encodes CASSEWEGGFGYTF.

This clonotype was detected a few times. The V call is TRBV12-3 or TRBV12-4, the J call TRBJ2-7; 7 nucleotides agree with TRBD1. This CDR3 comprises 15 residues. V was pared by 1 base and J by 2 bases, with 5 bases of the junction left unmatched. In DNA, the CDR3 is TGTGCCAGCAGTTTAGGGCAGGGACAGACCTACGAGCAGTACTTC. This codes for CASSLGQGQTYEQYF.

This clonotype was counted between two and nine times. J is TRBJ1-2 and V is TRBV3-1, with D unclear. Germline-derived CDR1 and CDR2 are LGHDT and YNNKEL (reference sequence). CDR3 length: 14 residues. The V end lost 1 base, the J end lost 4 bases, and 10 bases lay between the germline ends. Here the CDR3 DNA reads TGTGCCAGCAGCCAAGCGGACGGAGGCTATGGCTACACCTTC. Translating gives CASSQADGGYGYTF.

The chain joins TRBV7-2 to TRBJ1-2; no clear D. The length of the CDR3 is 14 residues. The germline gives CDR1 SGHTA, CDR2 FQGNSA. The V end lost 1 base, the J end lost 4 bases, and 10 bases lay between the germline ends. The CDR3 protein is CASSLVPDFYGYTF. CDR3 DNA sequence: TGTGCCAGCAGCTTAGTTCCGGATTTCTATGGCTACACCTTC.

In its sample, this clonotype was seen a few times. V and J are TRBV12-3 or TRBV12-4 and TRBJ1-2; a weak D match, TRBD1 (6 bases). This CDR3 comprises 12 residues. V was trimmed by 6 bases and J by 10 bases, leaving 15 bases between them. CDR3 sequence reads: CASRPGTGYYTF. The CDR3 DNA follows: TGTGCCAGCAGACCCGGCACAGGGTACTACACCTTC.

This clonotype was observed at least ten times. The CDR3 region has the DNA TGTGCCAGCAGCCTCTTCGGTCGGCCCCAGCATTTT. This gives the protein CASSLFGRPQHF. The rearrangement links TRBV6-2 or TRBV6-3 to TRBJ1-5; the D is unclear. The V end was cut by 6 bases, the J end by 9 bases, with 12 bases between. The CDR3 runs to 12 residues. Germline CDR1 is MNHEY and CDR2 is SVGEGT.

This clonotype has more than one count but fewer than ten. The chain links TRBV20-1 to TRBJ2-3; tentatively, D is TRBD1 (5 bases). Germline CDR1 is DFQATT and CDR2 is SNEGSKA (reference sequence). The germline V and J ends were trimmed by 0 bases and 3 bases, with 13 bases remaining between them. This CDR3 is 15 amino acids long. CDR3 DNA sequence: TGCAGTGCTAGAGATCGGGTTAAGGGGACAGATACGCAGTATTTT. As protein: CSARDRVKGTDTQYF.

V and J are TRBV29-1 and TRBJ2-7; TRBD1 matches 8 bases. V lost 6 bases, J lost 6 bases, and 10 bases stayed unmatched. This CDR3 has 13 residues. Germline V gene data show CDR1 as SQVTM and CDR2 as ANQGSEA. CDR3 sequence reads: CSVTRGTGLEQYF. The CDR3 coding sequence is TGCAGCGTAACCCGCGGGACAGGCCTCGAGCAGTACTTC.

This clonotype showed up just a few times. The chain uses TRBV5-4 and TRBJ2-5; D call uncertain. CDR1 is SGHNT and CDR2 is YYREEE in the germline V gene (reference sequence). V lost 4 bases and J 4 bases, leaving 11 bases between the germline ends. The CDR3 contains 13 residues. CDR3: CASSRGGPETQYF. The CDR3 nucleotides are TGTGCCAGCAGCCGTGGTGGGCCAGAGACCCAGTACTTC.

Remarks on this clonotype: One end of the junction does not line up with germline, which may come from a read error. This chain joins TRBV5-1 and TRBJ1-2; possibly TRBD1 for D (6 bases). Germline CDR1 SGHRS, CDR2 YFSETQ. This CDR3 region has 14 residues. In nucleotides, the CDR3 is TGCGCCAGCAGTTTGGACAGCCCGGTACGGGGCTACACCTTC. Protein sequence: CASSLDSPVRGYTF.

This clonotype was recorded a few times. V is TRBV5-1 and J is TRBJ2-5, with D perhaps assigned TRBD1 or TRBD2 (5 bases each). Germline values: CDR1 SGHRS, CDR2 YFSETQ. The CDR3 totals 15 residues. With 4 bases removed from V and 5 bases from J, the gap between germline ends came to 18 bases. The CDR3 loop reads CASSVGRPSVETQYF. The CDR3 DNA reads as TGCGCCAGCAGCGTGGGACGTCCCTCGGTGGAGACCCAGTACTTC. Drawing the rest from reference TRBV5-1 and TRBJ2-5, the complete variable domain is KAGVTQTPRYLIKTRGQQVTLSCSPISGHRSVSWYQQTPGQGLQFLFEYFSETQRNKGNFPGRFSGRQFSNSRSEMNVSTLELGDSALYLCASSVGRPSVETQYFGPGTRLLVL.

The chain has TRBV4-1 and TRBJ1-1, with D unclear. V was clipped by 4 bases and J by 5 bases, with 14 bases between them. Per the germline V gene, CDR1 is MGHRA and CDR2 is YSYEKL. The CDR3 has 14 amino acids. CDR3 nucleotides: TGCGCCAGCAGCCCGACCCCTCGGGGTACTGAAGCTTTCTTT. Amino acid sequence: CASSPTPRGTEAFF.

V and J are TRBV7-3 and TRBJ1-6; D gene uncertain. CDR3 length equals 13 residues. Germline V gene sequence: CDR1 SGHTA, CDR2 FQGTGA. Trimming left V 5 bases short and J 9 bases short, with 11 bases between. The CDR3 bases are TGTGCCAGCAGCGGTACACCCGGTTCACCCCTCCACTTT. Protein sequence: CASSGTPGSPLHF. The full variable domain, with the rest looked up from reference TRBV7-3 and TRBJ1-6, is GAGVSQTPSNKVTEKGKYVELRCDPISGHTALYWYRQSLGQGPEFLIYFQGTGAADDSGLPNDRFFAVRPEGSVSTLKIQRTERGDSAVYLCASSGTPGSPLHFGNGTRLTVT.

This clonotype occurred a few times. The V call is TRBV14, the J call TRBJ1-6, with 8 bases matching TRBD1. The CDR3 sequence is 16 residues long. Germline trimming cut 3 bases from V and 4 bases from J; bases unmatched to any gene: 5. CDR1 and CDR2 from the germline V gene are SGHDN and FVKESK. The CDR3 DNA reads as TGTGCCAGCAGCCAGTCGACAGGGGCTTATAATTCACCCCTCCACTTT. Translation: CASSQSTGAYNSPLHF.

This chain uses TRBV7-3 with TRBJ2-5; 15 bases match TRBD2. J lost 1 base, V lost 5 bases, and 5 bases had no gene match. The CDR3 covers 17 residues. Germline CDR1 reads SGHTA; CDR2 reads FQGTGA. The CDR3 coding sequence is TGTGCCAGCAGCGCTGGGACTAGCGGGGGGCCCCAAGAGACCCAGTACTTC. Translating gives CASSAGTSGGPQETQYF. The whole variable domain, filled in from reference TRBV7-3 and TRBJ2-5, reads GAGVSQTPSNKVTEKGKYVELRCDPISGHTALYWYRQSLGQGPEFLIYFQGTGAADDSGLPNDRFFAVRPEGSVSTLKIQRTERGDSAVYLCASSAGTSGGPQETQYFGPGTRLLVL.

This clonotype came up a few times. The J gene is TRBJ2-3, the V gene TRBV5-5; D ambiguous. Germline V gives CDR1 SGHKS, CDR2 YYEKEE (reference sequence). The CDR3 is 17 amino acids. Trimming took 6 bases from V and 1 from J, leaving 21 bases between them. The CDR3 region is CASTQSNIRLRTDTQYF. The CDR3 DNA reads TGTGCCAGCACCCAGAGCAACATCAGGTTACGCACAGATACGCAGTATTTT.

V and J are TRBV2 and TRBJ1-5, with 7 positions matching TRBD1. The germline V gene has CDR1 SNHLY and CDR2 FYNNEI. The CDR3 contains 15 residues. J was trimmed by 3 bases and V by 4 bases; bases with no gene match: 6. For the CDR3, the DNA is TGTGCCAGCAGTGCCGCGACAGGGAACAATCAGCCCCAGCATTTT. Protein product: CASSAATGNNQPQHF.

This clonotype came up a few times. The gene calls are TRBV2 and TRBJ1-1; the D is unclear. The V gene's germline CDR1 is SNHLY and CDR2 FYNNEI. The V gene lost 7 bases and the J gene lost 6 bases, with 9 bases spanning the gap. The CDR3 runs 11 residues. CDR3 in amino acids: CASTEESEAFF. The CDR3 coding sequence is TGTGCCAGCACCGAGGAATCTGAAGCTTTCTTT.

The chain recombines TRBV9 with TRBJ2-3, with D possibly matching TRBD2 (6 bases). This CDR3 spans 14 amino acids. Per germline, CDR1 SGDLS and CDR2 YYNGEE. V dropped 4 bases and J dropped 1 base, with 10 bases sitting between them. DNA of the CDR3: TGTGCCAGCAGCCCGGGACTTGGCACAGATACGCAGTATTTT. Amino acid sequence: CASSPGLGTDTQYF. The full variable domain, rest sourced from reference TRBV9 and TRBJ2-3, is DSGVTQTPKHLITATGQRVTLRCSPRSGDLSVYWYQQSLDQGLQFLIQYYNGEERAKGNILERFSAQQFPDLHSELNLSSLELGDSALYFCASSPGLGTDTQYFGPGTRLTVL.

This clonotype was counted a few times. The chain uses TRBV20-1 and TRBJ1-4; D perhaps matches TRBD1 (5 bases). V lost 2 bases and J 5 bases, leaving 12 bases between the germline ends. The CDR3 runs to 14 residues. Per the germline V gene, CDR1 is DFQATT and CDR2 is SNEGSKA (reference sequence). CDR3 loop: CSARIPGVNEKLFF. The CDR3 DNA sequence: TGCAGTGCTAGAATCCCGGGGGTCAATGAAAAACTGTTTTTT.

The chain combines TRBV6-5 with TRBJ2-3; D is uncertain. Trimming took off 6 bases at V and 4 bases at J, with 8 bases between the two ends. The CDR3 is 12 amino acids. Germline values: CDR1 MNHEY, CDR2 SVGAGI. The CDR3, as DNA: TGTGCCAGCAGGTCGGCGGCAGATACGCAGTATTTT. Its translation is CASRSAADTQYF.

The chain recombines TRBV3-1 with TRBJ2-7; TRBD1 matches at 8 bases. This CDR3 comprises 12 residues. Germline CDR1 LGHDT, CDR2 YNNKEL (reference sequence). With V trimmed by 7 bases and J by 5 bases, 4 bases remained unmatched. For the CDR3, the DNA is TGTGCCAGCACGTCGACAGGGGACGAGCAGTACTTC. As protein: CASTSTGDEQYF.

The sample holds a few counts of this clonotype. The chain couples TRBV12-5 to TRBJ2-1; TRBD2 might be the D (6 bases). Germline CDR1 reads LGHNT; CDR2 reads FRNRAP. V was shortened by 2 bases and J by 1 base, with 18 bases between the two germline ends. This CDR3 has 18 amino acids. In DNA, the CDR3 is TGTGCTAGTGGTTTGCCGAAGGGGCTAGCGCCTTCCTACAATGAGCAGTTCTTC. It encodes CASGLPKGLAPSYNEQFF.

The chain links TRBV7-8 to TRBJ1-1; D ambiguous. Per germline, CDR1 SGHVS and CDR2 FQNEAQ. Trimming removed 8 bases at V and 0 bases at J, with 13 bases between. There are 14 residues in the CDR3. This chain's CDR3 is CASAQERMNTEAFF. The CDR3 nucleotides are TGTGCCAGCGCCCAGGAACGGATGAACACTGAAGCTTTCTTT.

The V and J genes are TRBV7-6 and TRBJ1-1; a possible D gene is TRBD1 (6 bases). Germline CDR1 is SGHVS and CDR2 is FNYEAQ. V was cut by 4 bases and J by 4 bases, with 13 bases left in between. The CDR3 spans 14 residues. The CDR3 coding sequence is TGTGCCAGCAGCTGGGACACCGACAGCACTGAAGCTTTCTTT. It codes for CASSWDTDSTEAFF.

This clonotype was seen at least ten times. The chain has TRBV7-2 and TRBJ2-1, with unresolved D. Trimming cost V 2 bases and J 4 bases, with 15 bases left between them. This CDR3 region has 16 residues. Germline CDR1 SGHTA, CDR2 FQGNSA. The chain's CDR3 is CASSLNQPIGYNEQFF. CDR3 bases: TGTGCCAGCAGCTTAAATCAGCCGATCGGATACAATGAGCAGTTCTTC.